Shown below are 12 T cell receptor beta chains from a single sample sequenced in a study of regulatory T cells in long-lasting Graves disease. Time point reported: newly diagnosed GD, antithyroid drugs for less than 3 months. PBMCs provided the RNA from which the TCR library was made. CDR3-region Arm-PCR and iRepertoire HTBI primers produced the TCR beta libraries. One entry per CDR3 protein results from TCRdb running MiXCR on the multiplex PCR reads. The sample lists about half a million distinct CDR3 sequences; approximately 12% were seen once. The data were also submitted as part of a second study, on T cells in Graves' hyperthyroidism and ophthalmopathy.

The source material was peripheral blood mononuclear cells (PBMCs), sampled at new diagnosis, from a patient treated with antithyroid drugs. The source is a young woman with Graves disease.

This clonotype was seen ten or more times. V and J are TRBV10-3 and TRBJ1-1; D perhaps matches TRBD1 (5 bases). The germline V gene encodes CDR1 ENHRY and CDR2 SYGVKD. V was shortened by 2 bases and J by 1 base, with 5 bases between the two germline ends. The CDR3 covers 13 residues. The CDR3 protein is CAISERGNTEAFF. In DNA, the CDR3 is TGTGCCATCAGTGAGAGGGGGAACACTGAAGCTTTCTTT.

The chain is built from TRBV3-1 and TRBJ1-3; D gene unclear. V shed 4 bases and J shed 6 bases, with 16 bases lying between them. In germline, CDR1 is LGHDT, CDR2 YNNKEL (reference sequence). The CDR3 length is 15 residues. The chain's CDR3 is CASSRLNGVENTIYF. The CDR3, as DNA: TGTGCCAGCAGCCGCCTAAATGGTGTGGAAAACACCATATATTTT.

This clonotype came up many times. The V gene is TRBV10-3, the J gene TRBJ2-5; D call uncertain. Trimming shortened V by 4 bases and J by 6 bases, and 12 bases separated the two germline ends. CDR3 size: 13 residues. Germline V CDR1 and CDR2: ENHRY, SYGVKD. As DNA, the CDR3 is TGTGCCATCAGTGTGCAGGATAGCCAGACCCAGTACTTC. Encoded protein: CAISVQDSQTQYF.

This clonotype was detected many times. This chain links TRBV7-9 with TRBJ2-1; possibly TRBD2 for D (6 bases). Germline V gives CDR1 SEHNR, CDR2 FQNEAQ (reference sequence). The V end lost 5 bases, the J end lost 0 bases, and 14 bases lay between the germline ends. The CDR3 runs 16 residues. CDR3 coding DNA: TGTGCCAGCAGCCTGGGCTACGGGAGCTCCTACAATGAGCAGTTCTTC. It specifies CASSLGYGSSYNEQFF.

This clonotype was detected a few times. The chain combines TRBV27 with TRBJ1-5; D is undetermined. The germline V gene encodes CDR1 MNHEY and CDR2 SMNVEV (reference sequence). V was shortened by 4 bases and J by 0 bases, with 19 bases between the two germline ends. The CDR3 sequence is 18 residues long. The CDR3 sequence is CASSSRRGNPYSNQPQHF. The CDR3 nucleotides are TGTGCCAGCAGTTCCCGCCGTGGGAACCCTTATAGCAATCAGCCCCAGCATTTT.

This clonotype was seen at least ten times. This chain connects TRBV3-1 to TRBJ1-2; D may be TRBD1 (6 bases). V lost 4 bases and J 6 bases, leaving 12 bases between the germline ends. The germline gives CDR1 LGHDT, CDR2 YNNKEL (reference sequence). The CDR3 runs to 13 residues. For the CDR3, the DNA is TGTGCCAGCAGCCCCCGGACAGCCGATGGCTACACCTTC. It is translated as CASSPRTADGYTF.

This clonotype came up many times. Here the CDR3 reads CASSLEWSTGGSSYEQYF. Written as DNA, the CDR3 is TGTGCCAGCAGCTTAGAATGGAGTACGGGAGGAAGCTCCTACGAGCAGTACTTC. The rearrangement joins TRBV11-2 to TRBJ2-7; 7 bases map to TRBD2. The germline gives CDR1 SGHAT, CDR2 FQNNGV. J was trimmed by 0 bases and V by 0 bases; bases with no gene match: 11. The CDR3 consists of 18 residues.

The rearrangement joins TRBV7-9 to TRBJ2-1; 8 bases are shared with TRBD2. In germline, CDR1 is SEHNR, CDR2 FQNEAQ (reference sequence). This CDR3 contains 16 residues. The ends lost 4 bases at V and 3 bases at J; junction bases unmatched: 8. CDR3: CASSSIAGIVYNEQFF. The CDR3 DNA reads as TGTGCCAGCAGCTCCATAGCGGGAATCGTCTACAATGAGCAGTTCTTC.

This clonotype was seen at least ten times. The chain combines TRBV20-1 with TRBJ2-1, with D perhaps TRBD1 (6 bases). CDR1 and CDR2 (germline): DFQATT, SNEGSKA (reference sequence). V was shortened by 6 bases and J by 5 bases, with 23 bases between the two germline ends. The CDR3 is made up of 16 amino acids. The CDR3, as DNA: TGCAGTGCCAGCCACAGGGTTTGGAAAGGTGACAATGAGCAGTTCTTC. Protein product: CSASHRVWKGDNEQFF.

This clonotype showed up many times. V gene TRBV10-3 combines with J gene TRBJ1-2, with 9 bases identical to TRBD1. V shed 6 bases, J shed 5 bases, and the junction held 10 bases outside the gene matches. The CDR3 totals 15 residues. Germline assignment: CDR1 ENHRY and CDR2 SYGVKD. CDR3: CAIRGTGPRWYGYTF. CDR3 in DNA: TGTGCCATCAGGGGGACAGGGCCTCGGTGGTATGGCTACACCTTC.

The V call is TRBV11-3, the J call TRBJ1-1; TRBD1 might be the D (6 bases). Trimming pared 5 bases from V and 1 base from J, leaving 26 bases between. This CDR3 region has 19 residues. Looked up from germline, CDR1 is SGHNT and CDR2 is YENEEA. The CDR3 nucleotides read TGTGCCAGCAGCCAAGGGGGTTACAGGCGACCCCCTAGGAACACTGAAGCTTTCTTT. Translated: CASSQGGYRRPPRNTEAFF.

This clonotype appeared a few times. V gene TRBV28 combines with J gene TRBJ2-5; 11 bases match TRBD2. CDR1 and CDR2 (germline): MDHEN, SYDVKM. This CDR3 has 17 amino acids. With V trimmed by 5 bases and J by 2 bases, 10 bases remained unmatched. The CDR3 sequence: CASSNPRTSGFQETQYF. The CDR3 nucleotides are TGTGCCAGCAGTAACCCTCGGACTAGCGGGTTTCAAGAGACCCAGTACTTC.